These 27 T cell receptor beta chains originate from one sample sequenced in a study of blood T cell repertoires in COVID-19. Produced via immunoSEQ multiplex PCR; TCRdb's table is partial and in-frame only. The sample yields more than 85,000 clones, 75% to 85% seen once. Material for sequencing was peripheral blood. These receptors were taken from a man aged 65 to 85 with acute or convalescent COVID-19.

V and J are TRBV19 and TRBJ1-1; weak D call: TRBD1 (5 bases). The V and J ends lost 6 bases and 0 bases respectively, with 20 bases between them. Germline CDR1 is LNHDA and CDR2 is SQIVND (reference sequence). The CDR3 has 17 residues. CDR3 bases: TGTGCCAGTAGCACGGGAGGGAGGGGCTGGGTGAACACTGAAGCTTTCTTT. As protein: CASSTGGRGWVNTEAFF.

The genes are TRBV5-5 and TRBJ1-5; 7 bases line up with TRBD1. The CDR3 spans 16 residues. With V trimmed by 5 bases and J by 0 bases, 8 bases remained unmatched. Germline loops: CDR1 SGHKS, CDR2 YYEKEE (reference sequence). Written as DNA, the CDR3 is TGTGCCAGCAGGAGGGACGGGACAGCTAGCAATCAGCCCCAGCATTTT. It encodes CASRRDGTASNQPQHF.

The chain carries TRBV6-6 and TRBJ1-3, with D unresolved. Trimming removed 5 bases at V and 0 bases at J, with 17 bases between. This CDR3 comprises 17 residues. Germline CDR1 MNHNY, CDR2 SVGAGI (reference sequence). The CDR3 reads CASSPRPVGDSGNTIYF. The DNA for the CDR3 is TGTGCCAGCAGTCCGCGGCCAGTTGGAGACTCTGGAAACACCATATATTTT.

The chain is built from TRBV5-4 and TRBJ1-1; 11 nucleotides align to TRBD1. This CDR3 has 16 residues. Germline V lookup: CDR1 SGHNT, CDR2 YYREEE (reference sequence). V dropped 4 bases and J dropped 0; count of bases not matched to a gene: 5. The CDR3 coding sequence is TGTGCCAGCAGCGTGGACAGGGGGCTAATGAACACTGAAGCTTTCTTT. Translation: CASSVDRGLMNTEAFF.

In DNA, the CDR3 is TGTGCCGGTAACTCTTACAGGGCCACCGAGCAGTACTTC. Translated, it gives CAGNSYRATEQYF. V gene TRBV30 combines with J gene TRBJ2-7; TRBD1 is a possible D gene (6 bases). CDR3 size: 13 residues. Per the germline V gene, CDR1 is GTSNPN and CDR2 is SVGIG (reference sequence). With 8 bases removed from V and 6 bases from J, the gap between germline ends came to 20 bases. The full variable domain, completed using reference TRBV30 and TRBJ2-7, is SQTIHQWPATLVQPVGSPLSLECTVEGTSNPNLYWYRQAAGRGLQLLFYSVGIGQISSEVPQNLSASRPQDRQFILSSKKLLLSDSGFYLCAGNSYRATEQYFGPGTRLTVT.

The chain combines TRBV3-1 (or the pseudogene TRBV3-2) with TRBJ2-3; unclear D gene. Germline CDR1 LGHDT, CDR2 YNNKEL (reference sequence). V gave up 2 bases and J gave up 4 bases, with 13 bases separating them. The CDR3 loop spans 15 amino acids. CDR3 residues: CASSQRRIRADTQYF. The DNA of the CDR3 is TGTGCCAGCAGCCAAAGACGGATCCGGGCAGATACGCAGTATTTT.

This clone occurred once. The chain recombines TRBV6-5 with TRBJ2-5; 7 bases map to TRBD2. This CDR3 contains 15 residues. Trimming removed 3 bases from V and 2 bases from J; junction bases left unmatched: 6. Germline CDR1 and CDR2: MNHEY and SVGAGI. This CDR3 reads CASSYAGVGQETQYF. CDR3 nucleotide sequence: TGTGCCAGCAGTTATGCGGGAGTGGGTCAAGAGACCCAGTACTTC.

The chain joins TRBV4-3 to TRBJ1-1; D remains unclear. The V gene lost 4 bases and the J gene lost 1 base, with 13 bases spanning the gap. The CDR3 contains 15 residues. The germline gives CDR1 LGHNA, CDR2 YSLEER. The CDR3 coding sequence is TGCGCCAGCAGCCGATCGATAACTTCGAACACTGAAGCTTTCTTT. Its protein product is CASSRSITSNTEAFF.

This sequence joins TRBV3-1 (or the pseudogene TRBV3-2) and TRBJ2-2; 7 bases align to TRBD2. The CDR3 is 13 amino acids. CDR1 and CDR2 from the germline V gene are LGHDT and YNNKEL (reference sequence). V lost 1 base, J lost 8 bases, and 1 base stayed unmatched. CDR3 protein: CASSQGGGGELFF. The CDR3 nucleotides are TGTGCCAGCAGCCAAGGGGGGGGAGGGGAGCTGTTTTTT.

This rearrangement joins TRBV30 to TRBJ1-5; maybe TRBD1 (5 bases). The CDR3 totals 13 residues. Germline assignment: CDR1 GTSNPN and CDR2 SVGIG (reference sequence). V lost 4 bases and J lost 9, with 16 bases in between. The CDR3 DNA sequence: TGTGCCTGGACCCTTAGGGGCGGTACGCCCCAGCATTTT. Its protein product is CAWTLRGGTPQHF.

The rearrangement joins TRBV7-2 to TRBJ1-3, with 7 bases that match TRBD1. V trimming: 5 bases; J trimming: 4 bases; junction bases outside the gene matches: 8. The CDR3 runs 15 residues. Germline-derived CDR1 and CDR2 are SGHTA and FQGNSA. The CDR3 region has the DNA TGTGCCAGCAGCCCCCACCCGGGACAGGGAAACACCATATATTTT. It translates to CASSPHPGQGNTIYF.

This chain joins TRBV6-4 and TRBJ1-2; TRBD1 aligns across 7 bases. CDR1 MRHNA and CDR2 SNTAGT come from the germline V gene. This CDR3 comprises 13 residues. The trim removed 6 bases at V and 6 bases at J, leaving 7 bases unmatched. The CDR3 coding sequence is TGTGCCAGCAGACCGGACAGGTTCAATGGCTACACCTTC. Amino acid sequence: CASRPDRFNGYTF.

This clone was seen more than once but under ten times. V is TRBV24-1 and J is TRBJ1-2, with D possibly matching TRBD1 (5 bases). The V gene's germline CDR1 is KGHDR and CDR2 SFDVKD. The V end was cut by 2 bases, the J end by 1 base, with 7 bases between. The length of the CDR3 is 14 residues. The CDR3 DNA is TGTGCCACCAGTGATTCCAGGGTTAACTATGGCTACACCTTC. The encoded protein is CATSDSRVNYGYTF.

The V gene is TRBV27, the J gene TRBJ1-2, with D hard to call. CDR1 and CDR2 (germline): MNHEY, SMNVEV (reference sequence). The CDR3 spans 13 residues. V lost 5 bases and J 5 bases, leaving 12 bases between the germline ends. The CDR3 spells CASSPRPLYGYTF. CDR3 in DNA: TGTGCCAGCAGTCCACGCCCCCTATATGGCTACACCTTC.

The CDR3 nucleotides are TGTGCCAGCTCACCCCGGACTAGCGGGAGGACCGGGGAGCTGTTTTTT. This sequence encodes CASSPRTSGRTGELFF. The chain recombines TRBV18 with TRBJ2-2; 14 positions agree with TRBD2. Germline trimming cut 3 bases from V and 5 bases from J; bases unmatched to any gene: 2. Per the germline V gene, CDR1 is KGHSH and CDR2 is LQKENI. The CDR3 is 16 residues long.

This clone was seen more than once but under ten times. Its ends do not fully match the called genes, so a read error is possible. The chain recombines TRBV5-1 with TRBJ2-7; 10 bases match TRBD1. Germline V gives CDR1 SGHRS, CDR2 YFSETQ. The CDR3 sequence is 15 residues long. This CDR3 is CASSLALGQGVGGDF. The CDR3 nucleotides read TGCGCCAGCAGCTTGGCCCTAGGACAGGGGGTCGGAGGGGACTTC.

The chain links TRBV29-1 to TRBJ2-3; D remains ambiguous. The CDR3 contains 12 residues. CDR1 is SQVTM, CDR2 ANQGSEA, per germline. Trimming shortened V by 5 bases and J by 6 bases, and 12 bases separated the two germline ends. This CDR3 reads CSVLGILDTQYF. The DNA of the CDR3 is TGCAGCGTTCTAGGAATTCTGGATACGCAGTATTTT.

V and J are TRBV6-5 and TRBJ1-3; D might be TRBD1 (5 bases). V was shortened by 2 bases and J by 4 bases, with 9 bases between the two germline ends. The CDR3 runs to 14 residues. The germline CDR1 and CDR2 sequences are MNHEY and SVGAGI. The CDR3 region has the DNA TGTGCCAGCAGTTACGCAGGGCAAGGAAACACCATATATTTT. Protein product: CASSYAGQGNTIYF.

This clone came up a few times. This chain links TRBV6-1 with TRBJ1-5; D is unclear. The germline V and J ends were trimmed by 2 bases and 6 bases, with 14 bases remaining between them. Germline V CDR1 and CDR2: MNHNS, SASEGT. The CDR3 consists of 15 residues. The CDR3 bases are TGTGCCAGCAGTGAATTATACGGGGAGGGTCAGCCCCAGCATTTT. It yields the protein CASSELYGEGQPQHF.

This chain connects TRBV6-5 to TRBJ2-1; TRBD1 is a possible D gene (6 bases). V lost 4 bases, J lost 7 bases, and 11 bases lay in between. The germline gives CDR1 MNHEY, CDR2 SVGAGI. This CDR3 is built from 13 residues. The CDR3: CASSSQGWNEQFF. CDR3 in DNA: TGTGCCAGCAGTTCCCAGGGGTGGAATGAGCAGTTCTTC.

The chain combines TRBV29-1 with TRBJ2-3; maybe TRBD2 (5 bases). Germline V gives CDR1 SQVTM, CDR2 ANQGSEA. The CDR3 spans 14 residues. Trimming left V 5 bases short and J 8 bases short, with 20 bases between. The CDR3 sequence is CSVTRGAREGTQYF. CDR3 in DNA: TGCAGCGTTACCCGGGGAGCGCGAGAGGGTACGCAGTATTTT.

The genes are TRBV6-5 and TRBJ2-7; 8 nucleotides line up with TRBD1. From germline, CDR1 is MNHEY and CDR2 SVGAGI. The trim removed 2 bases at V and 5 bases at J, leaving 8 bases unmatched. The CDR3 has 15 amino acids. For the CDR3, the DNA is TGTGCCAGCAGTTACCCCGGACAGGGCAGGAACGAGCAGTACTTC. Its translation: CASSYPGQGRNEQYF.

This clone was detected once. The CDR3 DNA is TGCAGCGTCTCCAACCTCGCGGGAGTCTACAATGAGCAGTTCTTC. Translation: CSVSNLAGVYNEQFF. The genes are TRBV29-1 and TRBJ2-1; 7 bases are shared with TRBD2. J was trimmed by 3 bases and V by 6 bases; bases with no gene match: 11. The length of the CDR3 is 15 residues. Germline V gives CDR1 SQVTM, CDR2 ANQGSEA.

The chain is built from TRBV29-1 and TRBJ2-2, with a possible D match to TRBD1 (6 bases). CDR1 and CDR2 from the germline V gene are SQVTM and ANQGSEA. Trimming took 5 bases from V and 4 from J, leaving 14 bases between them. The CDR3 has 14 amino acids. Here the CDR3 reads CSVFPGEVTGELFF. For the CDR3, the DNA is TGCAGCGTTTTCCCAGGGGAAGTCACCGGGGAGCTGTTTTTT.

The chain couples TRBV29-1 to TRBJ2-5; D gene uncertain. In germline, CDR1 is SQVTM, CDR2 ANQGSEA. The CDR3 covers 13 residues. V was cut by 3 bases and J by 4 bases, with 12 bases left in between. The CDR3 region has the DNA TGCAGCGTTGACAGGAATTGGGCAGAGACCCAGTACTTC. Translation gives CSVDRNWAETQYF.

V gene TRBV6-2 or TRBV6-3 combines with J gene TRBJ2-7; the D is unclear. V dropped 3 bases and J dropped 0 bases, with 9 bases sitting between them. Germline V gene data show CDR1 as MNHEY and CDR2 as SVGEGT. The CDR3 contains 14 residues. In DNA form, the CDR3 reads TGTGCCAGCAGTTATAGTCCCTACTCCTACGAGCAGTACTTC. Translated: CASSYSPYSYEQYF.

This clone was counted a few times. The J gene is TRBJ2-7, the V gene TRBV19; 8 positions match TRBD2. The CDR3 runs 13 residues. Germline trimming cut 8 bases from V and 4 bases from J; bases unmatched to any gene: 7. The V gene's germline CDR1 is LNHDA and CDR2 SQIVND (reference sequence). The CDR3 nucleotides read TGTGCCAGTTCGATTACTAGCGGTTACGAGCAGTACTTC. Its translation: CASSITSGYEQYF.